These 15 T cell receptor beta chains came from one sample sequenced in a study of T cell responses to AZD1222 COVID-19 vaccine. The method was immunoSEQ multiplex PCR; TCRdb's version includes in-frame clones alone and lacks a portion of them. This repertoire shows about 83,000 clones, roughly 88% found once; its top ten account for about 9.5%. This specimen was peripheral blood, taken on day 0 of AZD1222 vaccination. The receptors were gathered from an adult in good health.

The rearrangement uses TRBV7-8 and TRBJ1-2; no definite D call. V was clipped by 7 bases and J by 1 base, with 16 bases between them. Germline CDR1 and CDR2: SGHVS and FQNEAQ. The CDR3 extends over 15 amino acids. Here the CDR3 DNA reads TGTGCCAGCACCCCTCGAACGGGCCTTAACTATGGCTACACCTTC. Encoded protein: CASTPRTGLNYGYTF.

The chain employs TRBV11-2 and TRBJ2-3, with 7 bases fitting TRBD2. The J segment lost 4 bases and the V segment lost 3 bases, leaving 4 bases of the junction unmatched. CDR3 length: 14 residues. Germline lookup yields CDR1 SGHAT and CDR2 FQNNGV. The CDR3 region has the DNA TGTGCCAGCAGCTTGCGGGAGACGGCAGATACGCAGTATTTT. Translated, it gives CASSLRETADTQYF.

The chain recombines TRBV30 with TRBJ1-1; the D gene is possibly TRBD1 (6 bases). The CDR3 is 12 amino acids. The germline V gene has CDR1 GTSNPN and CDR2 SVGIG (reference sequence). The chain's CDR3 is CAWGAMNTEAFF. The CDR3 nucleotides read TGTGCATGGGGGGCGATGAACACTGAAGCTTTCTTT.

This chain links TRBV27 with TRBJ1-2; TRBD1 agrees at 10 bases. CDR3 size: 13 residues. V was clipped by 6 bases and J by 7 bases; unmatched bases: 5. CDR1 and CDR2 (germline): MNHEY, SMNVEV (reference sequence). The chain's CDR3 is CASRKTGGPGYTF. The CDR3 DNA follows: TGTGCCAGCAGAAAGACAGGGGGCCCTGGCTACACCTTC.

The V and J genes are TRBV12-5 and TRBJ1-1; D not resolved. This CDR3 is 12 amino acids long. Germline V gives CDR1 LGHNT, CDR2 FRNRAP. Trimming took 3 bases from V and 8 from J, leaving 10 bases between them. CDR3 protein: CASGLGREEAFF. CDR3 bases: TGTGCTAGTGGTTTAGGGAGGGAAGAAGCTTTCTTT.

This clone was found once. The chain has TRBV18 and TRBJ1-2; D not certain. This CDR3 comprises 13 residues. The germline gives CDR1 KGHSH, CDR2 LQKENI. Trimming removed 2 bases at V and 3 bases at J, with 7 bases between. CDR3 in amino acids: CASSPGRDYGYTF. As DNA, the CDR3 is TGTGCCAGCTCACCAGGAAGAGACTATGGCTACACCTTC.

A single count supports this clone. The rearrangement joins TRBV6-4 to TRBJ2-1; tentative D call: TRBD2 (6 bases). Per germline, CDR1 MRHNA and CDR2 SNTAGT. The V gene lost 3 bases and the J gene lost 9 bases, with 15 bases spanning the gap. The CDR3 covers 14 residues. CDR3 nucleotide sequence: TGTGCCAGCAGTGAAGAGGAGATCGGGGGTGAGCAGTTCTTC. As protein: CASSEEEIGGEQFF.

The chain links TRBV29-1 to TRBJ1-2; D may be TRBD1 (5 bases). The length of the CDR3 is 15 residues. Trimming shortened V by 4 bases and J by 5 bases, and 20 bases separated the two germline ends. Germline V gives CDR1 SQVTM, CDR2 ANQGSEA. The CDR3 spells CSVGLKGPLYYGYTF. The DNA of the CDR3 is TGCAGCGTTGGGCTAAAGGGACCTCTATATTATGGCTACACCTTC.

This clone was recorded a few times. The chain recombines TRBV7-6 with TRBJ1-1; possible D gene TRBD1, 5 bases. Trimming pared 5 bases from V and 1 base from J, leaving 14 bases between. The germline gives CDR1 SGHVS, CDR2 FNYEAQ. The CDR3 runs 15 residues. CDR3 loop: CASSLEGRGNTEAFF. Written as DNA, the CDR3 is TGTGCCAGCAGCCTAGAGGGGAGGGGGAACACTGAAGCTTTCTTT.

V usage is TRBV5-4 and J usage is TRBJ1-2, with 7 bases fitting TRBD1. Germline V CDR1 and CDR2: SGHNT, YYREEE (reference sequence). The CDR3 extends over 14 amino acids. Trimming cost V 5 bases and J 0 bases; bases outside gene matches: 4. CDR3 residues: CASRTGTANYGYTF. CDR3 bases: TGTGCCAGCAGGACCGGGACAGCTAACTATGGCTACACCTTC.

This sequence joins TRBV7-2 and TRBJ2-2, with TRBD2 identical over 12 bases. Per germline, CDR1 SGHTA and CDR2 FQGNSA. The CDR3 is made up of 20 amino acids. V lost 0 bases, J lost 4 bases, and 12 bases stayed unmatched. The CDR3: CASSLASASGRGRGTGELFF. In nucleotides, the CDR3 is TGTGCCAGCAGCTTAGCGTCGGCTAGCGGGAGGGGTCGTGGCACCGGGGAGCTGTTTTTT.

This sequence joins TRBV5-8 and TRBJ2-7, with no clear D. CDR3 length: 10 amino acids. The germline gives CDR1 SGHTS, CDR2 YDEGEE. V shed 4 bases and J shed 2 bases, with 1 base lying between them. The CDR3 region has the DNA TGTGCCAGCAGCCCCTACGAGCAGTACTTC. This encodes CASSPYEQYF.

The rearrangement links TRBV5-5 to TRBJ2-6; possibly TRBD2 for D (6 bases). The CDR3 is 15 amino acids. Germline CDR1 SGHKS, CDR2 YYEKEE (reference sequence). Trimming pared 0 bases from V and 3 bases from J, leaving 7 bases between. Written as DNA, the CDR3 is TGTGCCAGCAGCTTGGTGGGAGGTGGGGCCAACGTCCTGACTTTC. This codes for CASSLVGGGANVLTF.

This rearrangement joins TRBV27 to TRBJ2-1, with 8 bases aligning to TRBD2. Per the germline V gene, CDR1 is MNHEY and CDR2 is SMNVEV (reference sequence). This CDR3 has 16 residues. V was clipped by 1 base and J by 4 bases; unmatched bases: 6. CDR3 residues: CASSLLTSGDYNEQFF. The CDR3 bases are TGTGCCAGCAGTTTATTAACTAGCGGAGATTACAATGAGCAGTTCTTC.

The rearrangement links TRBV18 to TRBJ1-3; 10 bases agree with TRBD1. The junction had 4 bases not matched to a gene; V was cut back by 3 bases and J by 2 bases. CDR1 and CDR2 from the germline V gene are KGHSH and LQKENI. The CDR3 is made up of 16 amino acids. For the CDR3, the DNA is TGTGCCAGCTCACCTAAGACAGGGGGCCCTGGAAACACCATATATTTT. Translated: CASSPKTGGPGNTIYF.